Here is one TCR beta chain with its context. Its antigen is not known. The CDR3 loop spans 14 amino acids. Between the trimmed V and J ends, which lost 0 bases and 3 bases, there was a span of 5 bases. The germline V gene has CDR1 MGHRA and CDR2 YSYEKL. Total RNA, at least 5.5 micrograms per sample, was extracted from PBMCs. These data originate in a study of blood T cells in healthy people across ages. A second PCR of roughly 7 to 11 cycles used a sample-barcoded 5' primer and a J-beta primer mix. Via MiXCR, TCRdb re-called the 5' RACE reads, giving one row per CDR3 protein. The profile covers over 1,200,000 distinct CDR3 sequences, with around 59% appearing a single time and over 6.5% taken by the ten largest. General study findings and limits: The study could not conclusively compare naive and antigen-experienced cells, given its unsorted PBMCs.

This TCR derives from a man aged 18 to 35 in good health. Sequencing was done on a sample of blood. This rearrangement joins TRBV4-1 to TRBJ2-2, with D unresolved. CDR3 in amino acids: CASSQETDTGELFF. CDR3 sequence (DNA): TGCGCCAGCAGCCAAGAAACAGACACCGGGGAGCTGTTTTTT.